This T cell receptor beta chain was captured in a study of OX40 agonist ivuxolimab in advanced cancers. Points from the study as a whole: Normalized T-cell clonal expansion was also low in some nonresponders.

Points on this clone: Antigen unknown.

The germline V and J ends were trimmed by 0 bases and 2 bases, with 11 bases remaining between them. Germline CDR1 SGHNT, CDR2 YENEEA. This CDR3 has 16 amino acids. Some clones are missing from TCRdb's copy, which holds only in-frame ones; the method was immunoSEQ multiplex PCR. This table has 58,000 or so clones, around four fifths appearing once. The timepoints at which blood was sampled were baseline, cycle 4 day 1, and cycle 7 day 1. The receptor's source is an adult with an advanced solid tumor such as melanoma, head and neck, liver or kidney cancer. Material: CD4+ or CD8+ T cells sorted from blood, obtained in a trial of the OX40 agonist ivuxolimab. This chain joins TRBV11-3 and TRBJ2-1; D assignment may be TRBD1 or TRBD2 (7 bases each). In DNA form, the CDR3 reads TGTGCCAGCAGCTTAGACTCAGGGGGGGCCTACAATGAGCAGTTCTTC. Protein: CASSLDSGGAYNEQFF.